These 26 T cell receptor beta chains were all obtained from the same sample, sequenced in a study of blood T cell repertoires in COVID-19. Data came from immunoSEQ multiplex PCR; TCRdb stores just in-frame clones and leaves some out. The data hold 150,000 to 200,000 clones, with around 92% observed a single time. The specimen was peripheral blood. These receptors were obtained from a man aged 25 to 45 with COVID-19, enrolled during active disease.

The chain employs TRBV6-5 and TRBJ1-2; D gene uncertain. Trimming stripped 2 bases from V and 5 bases from J, with 15 bases between. There are 15 residues in the CDR3. The germline CDR1 and CDR2 sequences are MNHEY and SVGAGI. The CDR3 DNA follows: TGTGCCAGCAGTTACCTACGGGGAGGGCGTTATGGCTACACCTTC. Its protein product is CASSYLRGGRYGYTF.

This clone was detected once. For the CDR3, the DNA is TGCGCCAGCAGCCCTCGGGGGGGGAAAGCCTACGAGCAGTACTTC. Its protein product is CASSPRGGKAYEQYF. The J gene is TRBJ2-7, the V gene TRBV5-1; 8 nucleotides match TRBD2. CDR1 and CDR2 (germline): SGHRS, YFSETQ. The CDR3 sequence is 15 residues long. V was pared by 4 bases and J by 2 bases, with 8 bases of the junction left unmatched.

The V call is TRBV7-6, the J call TRBJ2-2; maybe TRBD1 (5 bases). The CDR3 covers 16 residues. Trimming cost V 5 bases and J 0 bases, with 13 bases left between them. Looked up from germline, CDR1 is SGHVS and CDR2 is FNYEAQ. The CDR3 is CASSPGITTNTGELFF. The CDR3 nucleotides read TGTGCCAGCAGCCCAGGGATAACTACGAACACCGGGGAGCTGTTTTTT.

V and J are TRBV21-1 and TRBJ1-6; TRBD1, the D gene given by the table, was not confirmed from the DNA. TRBV21-1 is marked as a pseudogene. The CDR3 length is 17 residues. The CDR3 region is CASSKRGQISYNSPLHF. DNA of the CDR3: TGTGCCAGCAGCAAAAGAGGACAAATCTCCTATAATTCACCCCTCCACTTT.

On this clone itself: The sample carries other DNA sequences with the same CDR3. The rearrangement links TRBV28 to TRBJ2-7, with 9 bases lining up with TRBD1. Germline V CDR1 and CDR2: MDHEN, SYDVKM. The CDR3 extends over 15 amino acids. The J segment lost 3 bases and the V segment lost 2 bases, leaving 5 bases of the junction unmatched. The CDR3 region is CASSLIGTGSYEQYF. In DNA, the CDR3 is TGTGCCAGCAGTTTAATAGGGACAGGGAGCTACGAGCAGTACTTC.

The DNA for the CDR3 is TGTGCCAGCTCACCTGGGGACAGGGGGAACAATGAGCAGTTCTTC. It specifies CASSPGDRGNNEQFF. The gene calls are TRBV18 and TRBJ2-1, with 11 bases aligning to TRBD1. CDR3 length: 15 residues. V shed 3 bases, J shed 5 bases, and the junction held 3 bases outside the gene matches. Looked up from germline, CDR1 is KGHSH and CDR2 is LQKENI.

V usage is TRBV5-1 and J usage is TRBJ2-5, with 8 bases that match TRBD1. With V trimmed by 4 bases and J by 2 bases, 7 bases remained unmatched. The CDR3 runs to 15 residues. Germline-derived CDR1 and CDR2 are SGHRS and YFSETQ. The CDR3 spells CASSTRDRNQETQYF. The CDR3 region has the DNA TGCGCCAGCAGCACCCGGGACAGGAATCAAGAGACCCAGTACTTC.

The chain uses TRBV6-2 or TRBV6-3 and TRBJ1-5; D not resolved. There are 13 residues in the CDR3. The germline V gene encodes CDR1 MNHEY and CDR2 SVGEGT. V dropped 2 bases and J dropped 1 base, with 3 bases sitting between them. The CDR3 nucleotides read TGTGCCAGCAGTTACCAGAGCAATCAGCCCCAGCATTTT. Its translation is CASSYQSNQPQHF.

CDR3 loop: CASSEARGYEQYF. DNA for the CDR3: TGTGCCAGCAGTGAAGCGCGGGGGTACGAGCAGTACTTC. The genes are TRBV2 and TRBJ2-7; 7 bases are a match to TRBD2. V shed 0 bases, J shed 4 bases, and the junction held 0 bases outside the gene matches. CDR3 length equals 13 residues. In germline, CDR1 is SNHLY, CDR2 FYNNEI.

The gene calls are TRBV23-1 and TRBJ2-1; D remains unclear. TRBV23-1 is treated as an ORF (open reading frame) with a function not yet certain. V was shortened by 8 bases and J by 5 bases, with 16 bases between the two germline ends. CDR3 length equals 14 residues. The CDR3 region is CASVKPDSDNEQFF. The CDR3 DNA follows: TGCGCCAGCGTCAAGCCAGACTCAGACAATGAGCAGTTCTTC.

The chain combines TRBV29-1 with TRBJ1-3; 9 bases fit TRBD1. This CDR3 is 16 amino acids long. From germline, CDR1 is SQVTM and CDR2 ANQGSEA. The V segment lost 6 bases and the J segment 2 bases; nucleotides outside the gene matches: 11. The CDR3 is CSVSHSGTGTGNTIYF. In DNA, the CDR3 is TGCAGCGTATCCCATTCCGGGACAGGGACTGGAAACACCATATATTTT. The whole variable domain, remainder taken from reference TRBV29-1 and TRBJ1-3, is SAVISQKPSRDICQRGTSLTIQCQVDSQVTMMFWYRQQPGQSLTLIATANQGSEATYESGFVIDKFPISRPNLTFSTLTVSNMSPEDSSIYLCSVSHSGTGTGNTIYFGEGSWLTVV.

The chain links TRBV15 to TRBJ1-3; no reliable D call. Between the trimmed V and J ends, which lost 0 bases and 2 bases, there was a span of 8 bases. The CDR3 runs 15 residues. Germline V lookup: CDR1 LNHNV, CDR2 YYDKDF (reference sequence). CDR3 loop: CATSRDPGAGNTIYF. In DNA form, the CDR3 reads TGTGCCACCAGCAGAGACCCCGGGGCTGGAAACACCATATATTTT.

The chain uses TRBV4-3 and TRBJ1-6, with D uncertain. Germline V gives CDR1 LGHNA, CDR2 YSLEER. This CDR3 comprises 13 residues. V was cut by 3 bases and J by 7 bases, with 7 bases left in between. The DNA of the CDR3 is TGCGCCAGCAGCCATTTAGCGAATTCACCCCTCCACTTT. As protein: CASSHLANSPLHF.

V and J are TRBV27 and TRBJ2-7, with a tentative D call TRBD1 (5 bases). Between the trimmed V and J ends, which lost 8 bases and 2 bases, there was a span of 16 bases. The CDR3 totals 14 residues. The germline gives CDR1 MNHEY, CDR2 SMNVEV (reference sequence). CDR3 nucleotides: TGTGCCAGCTCCAGGGCGCCTGACCCCTACGAGCAGTACTTC. Residues: CASSRAPDPYEQYF.

The gene calls are TRBV7-9 and TRBJ2-7, with 7 bases lining up with TRBD2. The CDR3 is 15 residues long. CDR1 and CDR2 from the germline V gene are SEHNR and FQNEAQ (reference sequence). V shed 1 base and J 0 bases; nucleotides not matched to a gene: 3. CDR3 DNA: TGTGCCAGCAGCTTAGTGGGGGGGTCCTCCTACGAGCAGTACTTC. Its translation: CASSLVGGSSYEQYF.

The chain carries TRBV9 and TRBJ1-4; 8 nucleotides match TRBD1. Germline V gene data show CDR1 as SGDLS and CDR2 as YYNGEE. Trimming cost V 0 bases and J 1 base; bases outside gene matches: 5. This CDR3 has 17 amino acids. The CDR3 bases are TGTGCCAGCAGCGTAGATGGACAGGGTAGAACTAATGAAAAACTGTTTTTT. As protein: CASSVDGQGRTNEKLFF. Together with reference TRBV9 and TRBJ1-4, the CDR3 gives the full variable domain: DSGVTQTPKHLITATGQRVTLRCSPRSGDLSVYWYQQSLDQGLQFLIQYYNGEERAKGNILERFSAQQFPDLHSELNLSSLELGDSALYFCASSVDGQGRTNEKLFFGSGTQLSVL.

This chain uses TRBV10-3 with TRBJ1-6, with unresolved D. The CDR3 length is 15 residues. Deletions cut 0 bases from V and 5 bases from J, with 8 bases between. Germline CDR1 ENHRY, CDR2 SYGVKD. The CDR3 DNA is TGTGCCATCAGTGAGTCTCACAGCAATAATTCACCCCTCCACTTT. This codes for CAISESHSNNSPLHF.

The V and J genes are TRBV14 and TRBJ2-7, with 10 nucleotides matching TRBD2. The CDR3 is 17 amino acids. The V segment lost 4 bases and the J segment 4 bases; nucleotides outside the gene matches: 13. Germline V gene lookup returns CDR1 SGHDN and CDR2 FVKESK. The CDR3 sequence: CASSLRTSGAYGYEQYF. The CDR3 DNA reads TGTGCCAGCAGCCTTCGGACTAGCGGTGCTTATGGATACGAGCAGTACTTC.

The rearrangement joins TRBV5-4 to TRBJ2-2, with 12 positions matching TRBD1. With 4 bases clipped from V and 5 bases from J, the junction kept 9 bases outside the gene matches. Germline V gives CDR1 SGHNT, CDR2 YYREEE (reference sequence). CDR3 length equals 17 residues. The CDR3 is CASSVPGQGAGTGELFF. As DNA, the CDR3 is TGTGCCAGCAGCGTTCCGGGACAGGGGGCAGGTACCGGGGAGCTGTTTTTT.

The gene calls are TRBV28 and TRBJ1-2, with TRBD1 matching over 7 bases. The CDR3 sequence is 14 residues long. CDR1 and CDR2 (germline): MDHEN, SYDVKM. J was trimmed by 4 bases and V by 3 bases; bases with no gene match: 5. CDR3 residues: CASSLRQGAYGYTF. The DNA of the CDR3 is TGTGCCAGCAGTTTGAGACAGGGTGCCTATGGCTACACCTTC.

This clone was counted between two and nine times. This chain uses TRBV2 with TRBJ2-7; TRBD1 matches 11 bases. The CDR3 length is 16 residues. The V and J ends lost 4 bases and 3 bases, in that order; junction bases with no gene match: 8. From germline, CDR1 is SNHLY and CDR2 FYNNEI. CDR3 coding DNA: TGTGCCAGCAGTGTACCGGTGGACAGGGGGCACTACGAGCAGTACTTC. This sequence encodes CASSVPVDRGHYEQYF.

The chain joins TRBV6-5 to TRBJ1-5, with 9 bases matching TRBD1. Germline assignment: CDR1 MNHEY and CDR2 SVGAGI. The CDR3 length is 14 residues. The ends lost 5 bases at V and 6 bases at J; junction bases unmatched: 5. The CDR3 loop reads CASSPDRGGQPQHF. In DNA, the CDR3 is TGTGCCAGCAGTCCGGACAGGGGAGGTCAGCCCCAGCATTTT.

The rearrangement uses TRBV5-1 and TRBJ2-1; the match to TRBD2 covers 8 bases. Germline loops: CDR1 SGHRS, CDR2 YFSETQ. The V and J ends lost 0 bases and 3 bases, in that order; junction bases with no gene match: 5. The CDR3 has 16 residues. The CDR3 is CASSLVVAGNYNEQFF. DNA of the CDR3: TGCGCCAGCAGCTTGGTGGTAGCGGGGAACTACAATGAGCAGTTCTTC.

The chain joins TRBV28 to TRBJ2-7, with TRBD1 as a possible D gene (5 bases). Germline assignment: CDR1 MDHEN and CDR2 SYDVKM. The germline V and J ends were trimmed by 4 bases and 3 bases, with 16 bases remaining between them. The CDR3 covers 15 residues. The CDR3 here is CASSYSIQVFYEQYF. The CDR3 region has the DNA TGTGCCAGCAGTTACTCCATACAGGTTTTCTACGAGCAGTACTTC.

This clone has just a few counts. V gene TRBV7-2 combines with J gene TRBJ1-6, with a weak D call TRBD1 (5 bases). V was pared by 5 bases and J by 14 bases, with 19 bases between. The germline V gene has CDR1 SGHTA and CDR2 FQGNSA. The CDR3 is 14 residues long. The CDR3: CASSPLGEGLTLHF. In DNA form, the CDR3 reads TGTGCCAGCAGCCCCCTGGGGGAGGGTCTGACCCTCCACTTT.

The chain recombines TRBV6-5 with TRBJ1-6; unclear D gene. The V end was cut by 2 bases, the J end by 4 bases, with 6 bases between. The CDR3 length is 14 residues. Germline V CDR1 and CDR2: MNHEY, SVGAGI. The CDR3 loop is CASSYGQYNSPLHF. The CDR3 DNA reads TGTGCCAGCAGTTACGGGCAGTATAATTCACCCCTCCACTTT.